This TCR beta chain was retrieved from a study of T-cell reconstitution after alpha-beta-depleted transplantation in children listed by TCRdb under 2016. Study-level background: Using TCR repertoire profiling, the study quantitatively followed how T-cell immune reconstitution unfolded in children after TCRalphabeta/CD19-depleted allogeneic hematopoietic cell transplantation. Here is what the overall study found, with its caveats: Over subsequent months, a decline in hyperexpanded clone frequencies was noted, and after one year, T-cell counts and TCRbeta diversity were mostly ascribed to newly produced T cells. Apparently early alphabetaT-cell count recovery about two months after transplant reportedly relied on only several hundred rapidly expanded clones derived from non-depleted graft cells. In some patients, high TCRbeta diversity at day 60 was attributed to recipient T cells and intrathymic progenitors that had survived conditioning.

The CDR3, from cysteine to phenylalanine, totals 16 residues. Only CDR3 DNA is held: 48 bases, read in frame from base 1. V drops 2 bases and J drops 4 bases, leaving 15 bases in between. The germline V gene yields KGHSH for CDR1 and LQKENI for CDR2. The method behind the library was PCR. Sequencing relied on an Illumina HiSeq 2500. To normalize quantification of the TCRbeta repertoire, the TCR libraries were built with molecular barcoding that relied on unique molecular identifiers. TCRdb reran the public reads through fastp at Q25 and MiXCR, keeping productive beta chains. Identical CDR3 proteins give one entry, which carries the most common genes and DNA. The sample includes about 260,000 distinct CDR3 sequences, with under 9.5% observed a single time. About 6.4% of the sample goes to the ten largest clones. This clonotype was picked up many times. There is no known antigen for this receptor. No base quality information exists; no much larger clone differs at one position.

The treatment or condition label, read with the paper, signifies: allogeneic hematopoietic cell transplantation with graft depleted of TCRalphabeta T cells and CD19 B cells. The transplant recipients were children given TCRalphabeta/CD19-depleted allogeneic hematopoietic cell grafts. The receptor's source is a male patient younger than 18 who had a stem cell transplant for acute lymphoblastic leukemia, so the T cells may come from the graft donor. The sequences come from PBMCs, mostly from graft donor cells, collected 180 days after TCRalphabeta/CD19-depleted stem cell transplant. The chain couples TRBV18 to TRBJ1-5, with TRBD1 tentatively as D gene (6 bases match). The DNA sequence is as follows: TGTGCCAGCTCACCAGTCGGACAGTCTGAGAATCAGCCCCAGCATTTT. Its coded protein is CASSPVGQSENQPQHF.